This T cell receptor (beta chain) stems from a study of OX40 agonist ivuxolimab in advanced cancers. Across the whole study: Patients received intravenous ivuxolimab every 2 weeks at 0.01 to 10 mg/kg. Past anti-PD-1, anti-PD-L1 or anti-CTLA-4 therapy was accepted, and 40% had received some. Study-wide findings and caveats: Undetermined was the antigen specificity of the expanded peripheral T cells.

This CDR3 is 13 amino acids long. Germline V CDR1 and CDR2: SQVTM, ANQGSEA. The V end lost 6 bases, the J end lost 0 bases, and 11 bases lay between the germline ends. The table lists this clone with a few counts. Its target is unknown. Repertoires were generated with immunoSEQ multiplex PCR, while TCRdb's copy carries only in-frame clones and drops some. The table records 80,000 or so clones, over 85% of them present only once. Material: CD4+ or CD8+ T cells sorted from blood, obtained in a trial of the OX40 agonist ivuxolimab. The V call is TRBV29-1, the J call TRBJ1-1; weak D call: TRBD1 (5 bases). This receptor was identified in an adult with an advanced solid tumor such as melanoma, head and neck, liver or kidney cancer. The CDR3 region has the DNA TGCAGCGTCCAGGTGGGGGTGAACACTGAAGCTTTCTTT. Translating gives CSVQVGVNTEAFF.